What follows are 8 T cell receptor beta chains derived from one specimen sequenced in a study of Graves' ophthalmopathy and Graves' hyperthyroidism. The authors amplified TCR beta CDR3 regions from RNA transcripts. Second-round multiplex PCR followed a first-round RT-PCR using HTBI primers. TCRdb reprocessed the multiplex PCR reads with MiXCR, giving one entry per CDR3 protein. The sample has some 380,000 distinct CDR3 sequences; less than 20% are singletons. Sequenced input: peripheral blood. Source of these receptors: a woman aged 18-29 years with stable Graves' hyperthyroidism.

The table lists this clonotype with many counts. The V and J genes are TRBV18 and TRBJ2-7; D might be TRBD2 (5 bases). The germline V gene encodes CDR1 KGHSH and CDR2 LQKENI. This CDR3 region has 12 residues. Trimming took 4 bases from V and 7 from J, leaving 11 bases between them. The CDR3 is CASSLRTGEQYF. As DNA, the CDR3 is TGTGCCAGCTCACTACGGACTGGTGAGCAGTACTTC.

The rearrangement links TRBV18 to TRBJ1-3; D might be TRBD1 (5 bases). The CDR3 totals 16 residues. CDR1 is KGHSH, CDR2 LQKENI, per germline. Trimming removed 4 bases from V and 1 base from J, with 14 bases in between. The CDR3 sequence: CASSHVNRGSGNTIYF. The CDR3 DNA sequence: TGTGCCAGCTCACACGTGAACCGGGGGTCTGGAAACACCATATATTTT.

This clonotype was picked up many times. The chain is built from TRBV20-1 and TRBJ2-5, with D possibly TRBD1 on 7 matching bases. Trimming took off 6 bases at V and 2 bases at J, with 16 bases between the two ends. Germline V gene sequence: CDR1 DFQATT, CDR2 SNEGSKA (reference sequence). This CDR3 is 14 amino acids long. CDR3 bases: TGCAGTGCCCTCGGCAGGGGGGATCAAGAGACCCAGTACTTC. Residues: CSALGRGDQETQYF.

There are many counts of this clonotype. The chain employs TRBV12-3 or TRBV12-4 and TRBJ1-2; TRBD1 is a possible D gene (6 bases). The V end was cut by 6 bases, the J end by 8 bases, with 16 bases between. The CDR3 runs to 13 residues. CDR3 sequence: CASSPDRSGGYTF. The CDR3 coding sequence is TGTGCCAGCAGCCCCGACAGGAGCGGGGGCTACACCTTC.

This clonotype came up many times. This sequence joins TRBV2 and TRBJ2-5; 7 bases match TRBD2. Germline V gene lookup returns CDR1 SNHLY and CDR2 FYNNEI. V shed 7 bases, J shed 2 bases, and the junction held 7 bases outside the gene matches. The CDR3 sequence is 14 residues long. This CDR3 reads CASTGGTHQETQYF. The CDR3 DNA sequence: TGTGCCAGCACGGGGGGAACCCATCAAGAGACCCAGTACTTC.

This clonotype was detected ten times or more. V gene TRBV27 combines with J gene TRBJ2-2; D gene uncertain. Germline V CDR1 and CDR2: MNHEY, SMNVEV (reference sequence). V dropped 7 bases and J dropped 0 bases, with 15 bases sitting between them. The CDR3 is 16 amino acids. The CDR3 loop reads CASTQRNGANTGELFF. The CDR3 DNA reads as TGTGCCAGCACCCAAAGGAACGGAGCGAACACCGGGGAGCTGTTTTTT.

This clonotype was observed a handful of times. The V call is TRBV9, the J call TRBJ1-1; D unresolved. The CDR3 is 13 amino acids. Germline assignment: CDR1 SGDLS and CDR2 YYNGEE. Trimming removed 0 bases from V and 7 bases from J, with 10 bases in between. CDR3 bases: TGTGCCAGCAGCGTAGGCCCGACGCTTGAAGCTTTCTTT. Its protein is CASSVGPTLEAFF.

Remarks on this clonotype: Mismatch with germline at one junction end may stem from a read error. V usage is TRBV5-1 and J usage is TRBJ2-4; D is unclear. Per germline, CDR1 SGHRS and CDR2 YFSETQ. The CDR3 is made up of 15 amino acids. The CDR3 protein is CASSTDPLEYNIKYF. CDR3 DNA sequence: TGCGCCAGCAGCACGGACCCCCTAGAGTACAACATTAAGTACTTC.